These 7 T cell receptor beta chains share one sample of origin, sequenced in a study of cytomegalovirus exposure and HLA in healthy donors. The PCR contained 60 Vbeta and 13 Jbeta primers. Clones were sequenced by immunoSEQ multiplex PCR, and TCRdb holds only the in-frame ones, with some missing. The sample shows 65,000 to 90,000 clones, more than 70% of them seen only once. The sample consisted of PBMCs. The receptors stem from a man aged 60 to 69 in good health and CMV-seronegative.

J is TRBJ2-5 and V is TRBV6-5; D perhaps matches TRBD1 (6 bases). The CDR3 runs 13 residues. Per the germline V gene, CDR1 is MNHEY and CDR2 is SVGAGI. V shed 9 bases and J shed 10 bases, with 21 bases lying between them. The CDR3: CARGALQIIGQYF. The CDR3 DNA sequence: TGTGCCAGGGGGGCACTACAGATAATAGGCCAGTACTTC.

The chain has TRBV5-1 and TRBJ2-3, with D perhaps matching TRBD2 (6 bases). From germline, CDR1 is SGHRS and CDR2 YFSETQ. This CDR3 contains 16 residues. V shed 4 bases and J shed 1 base, with 16 bases lying between them. The CDR3 DNA reads as TGCGCCAGCAGCCGTCGACTAGGAGAAGGCACAGATACGCAGTATTTT. Protein: CASSRRLGEGTDTQYF. Using reference TRBV5-1 and TRBJ2-3 for the parts outside the CDR3, the full variable domain is KAGVTQTPRYLIKTRGQQVTLSCSPISGHRSVSWYQQTPGQGLQFLFEYFSETQRNKGNFPGRFSGRQFSNSRSEMNVSTLELGDSALYLCASSRRLGEGTDTQYFGPGTRLTVL.

V is TRBV27 and J is TRBJ1-1; TRBD1 aligns across 8 bases. Per the germline V gene, CDR1 is MNHEY and CDR2 is SMNVEV (reference sequence). The V and J ends lost 10 bases and 3 bases, in that order; junction bases with no gene match: 16. There are 16 residues in the CDR3. CDR3 in DNA: TGTGCCACCACACCCACAGGACAGGGCTTGTACACTGAAGCTTTCTTT. This sequence encodes CATTPTGQGLYTEAFF.

The rearrangement uses TRBV5-6 and TRBJ1-2, with a weak D call TRBD1 (5 bases). Germline lookup yields CDR1 SGHDT and CDR2 YYEEEE. Trimming stripped 4 bases from V and 2 bases from J, with 9 bases between. The CDR3 is made up of 13 amino acids. For the CDR3, the DNA is TGTGCCAGCAGCCCTGGACACAACTATGGCTACACCTTC. Residues: CASSPGHNYGYTF.

This clone appeared a single time. The chain has TRBV18 and TRBJ2-3; 9 bases are shared with TRBD1. From germline, CDR1 is KGHSH and CDR2 LQKENI. Germline trimming cut 4 bases from V and 2 bases from J; bases unmatched to any gene: 7. The CDR3 totals 16 residues. CDR3 in amino acids: CASSRRDRVFTDTQYF. CDR3 in DNA: TGTGCCAGCTCACGCCGGGACAGGGTTTTCACAGATACGCAGTATTTT. The whole variable domain, remainder taken from reference TRBV18 and TRBJ2-3, is NAGVMQNPRHLVRRRGQEARLRCSPMKGHSHVYWYRQLPEEGLKFMVYLQKENIIDESGMPKERFSAEFPKEGPSILRIQQVVRGDSAAYFCASSRRDRVFTDTQYFGPGTRLTVL.

V is TRBV6-1 and J is TRBJ2-5, with TRBD2 matching 11 bases. V lost 5 bases to trimming and J lost 5 bases; unmatched junction nucleotides: 4. CDR1 and CDR2 (germline): MNHNS, SASEGT. The CDR3 is made up of 14 amino acids. The CDR3, as DNA: TGTGCCAGCAGTTTAGCGGGGGGGCAGGAGACCCAGTACTTC. It is translated as CASSLAGGQETQYF.

Only one count was recorded for this clone. The V and J genes are TRBV9 and TRBJ2-3; the match to TRBD2 covers 7 bases. V shed 0 bases, J shed 0 bases, and the junction held 1 base outside the gene matches. From germline, CDR1 is SGDLS and CDR2 YYNGEE. This CDR3 has 15 residues. The CDR3 nucleotides are TGTGCCAGCAGCGTAGAGCGGGATAGCACAGATACGCAGTATTTT. Translation gives CASSVERDSTDTQYF.